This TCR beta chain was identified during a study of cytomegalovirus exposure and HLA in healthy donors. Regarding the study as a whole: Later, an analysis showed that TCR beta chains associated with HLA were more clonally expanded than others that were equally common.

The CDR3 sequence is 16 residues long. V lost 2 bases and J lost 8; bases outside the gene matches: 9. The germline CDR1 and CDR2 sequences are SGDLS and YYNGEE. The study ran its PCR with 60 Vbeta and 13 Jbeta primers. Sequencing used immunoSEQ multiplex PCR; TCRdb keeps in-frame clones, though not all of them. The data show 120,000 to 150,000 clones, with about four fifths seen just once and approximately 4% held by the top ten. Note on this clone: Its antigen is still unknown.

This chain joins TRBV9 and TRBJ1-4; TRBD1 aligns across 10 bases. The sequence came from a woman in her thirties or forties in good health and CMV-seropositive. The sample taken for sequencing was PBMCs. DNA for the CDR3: TGTGCCAGCAGCGTGGGGACCGGGACAGGGGAGGAAAAACTGTTTTTT. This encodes CASSVGTGTGEEKLFF.